This T cell receptor (beta chain) was sequenced for a study of T cells in Graves' hyperthyroidism and ophthalmopathy. This clonotype was seen ten or more times. The investigators amplified TCR beta CDR3 regions from RNA transcripts. The HTBI primer set served for first-round RT-PCR of the TCR CDR3. TCRdb reprocessed the multiplex PCR reads with MiXCR, giving one entry per CDR3 protein. Of about 760,000 distinct CDR3 sequences in the sample, 35% are singletons; the top ten hold around 30%. CDR1 is SGHTA and CDR2 is FQGNSA in the germline V gene. The CDR3 extends over 14 amino acids. V was trimmed by 5 bases and J by 1 base, leaving 8 bases between them.

The chain has TRBV7-2 and TRBJ2-2, with D unresolved. This sequence was found in a woman aged 40 to 50 with Graves' hyperthyroidism. Sequences were obtained from blood. The DNA of the CDR3 is TGTGCCAGCAGCGCATACAGGAACACCGGGGAGCTGTTTTTT. Translating it yields CASSAYRNTGELFF.